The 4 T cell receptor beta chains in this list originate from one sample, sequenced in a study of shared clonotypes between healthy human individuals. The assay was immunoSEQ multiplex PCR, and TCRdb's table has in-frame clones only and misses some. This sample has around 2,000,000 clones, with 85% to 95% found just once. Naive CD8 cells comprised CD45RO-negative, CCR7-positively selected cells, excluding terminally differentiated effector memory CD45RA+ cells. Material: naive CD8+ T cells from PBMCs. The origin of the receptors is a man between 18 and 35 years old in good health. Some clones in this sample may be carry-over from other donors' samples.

The CDR3 loop reads CASSPPGTGGLDEAFF. The CDR3 DNA follows: TGTGCCAGCAGCCCCCCCGGGACAGGGGGCCTGGATGAAGCTTTCTTT. The rearrangement uses TRBV7-9 and TRBJ1-1; TRBD1 aligns across 12 bases. Unmatched junction bases numbered 11, after V lost 5 bases and J lost 7 bases. This CDR3 comprises 16 residues. Germline assignment: CDR1 SEHNR and CDR2 FQNEAQ (reference sequence).

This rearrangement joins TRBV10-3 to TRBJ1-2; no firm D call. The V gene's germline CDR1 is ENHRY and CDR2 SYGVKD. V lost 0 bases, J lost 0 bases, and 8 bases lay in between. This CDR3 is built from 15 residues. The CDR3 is CAISESVTANYGYTF. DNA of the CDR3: TGTGCCATCAGTGAGTCTGTGACTGCTAACTATGGCTACACCTTC.

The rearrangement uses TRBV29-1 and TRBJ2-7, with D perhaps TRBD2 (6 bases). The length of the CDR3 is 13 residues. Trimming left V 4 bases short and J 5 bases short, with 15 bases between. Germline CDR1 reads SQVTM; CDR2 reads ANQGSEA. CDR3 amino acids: CSVAGGVSHEQYF. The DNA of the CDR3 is TGCAGCGTTGCTGGCGGGGTTTCCCACGAGCAGTACTTC.

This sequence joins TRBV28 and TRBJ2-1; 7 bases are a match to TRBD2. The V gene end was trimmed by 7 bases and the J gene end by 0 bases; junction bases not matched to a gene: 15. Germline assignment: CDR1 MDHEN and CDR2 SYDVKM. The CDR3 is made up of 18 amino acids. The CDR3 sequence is CASTMGLAAYISYNEQFF. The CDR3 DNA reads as TGTGCCAGCACCATGGGGCTAGCGGCCTACATCTCCTACAATGAGCAGTTCTTC.